Below, 21 T cell receptor beta chains from the same sample are listed, as sequenced in a study of blood T cell repertoires in COVID-19. Produced via immunoSEQ multiplex PCR; TCRdb's table is partial and in-frame only. The sample yields 210,000 or so clones, about 83% seen once. The source material was peripheral blood. These receptors all stem from a woman aged 45 to 65 with active or convalescent COVID-19.

This clone was counted a single time. The rearrangement joins TRBV7-3 to TRBJ2-3; 11 bases agree with TRBD2. V trimming: 2 bases; J trimming: 4 bases; junction bases outside the gene matches: 5. CDR1 and CDR2 (germline): SGHTA, FQGTGA. The CDR3 has 16 amino acids. CDR3 residues: CASSLSLAGASDTQYF. In nucleotides, the CDR3 is TGTGCCAGCAGCTTATCACTAGCGGGAGCGTCAGATACGCAGTATTTT.

This chain uses TRBV6-6 with TRBJ1-5; 9 bases are shared with TRBD1. Germline V gives CDR1 MNHNY, CDR2 SVGAGI (reference sequence). The CDR3 spans 15 residues. V lost 4 bases to trimming and J lost 6 bases; unmatched junction nucleotides: 7. In nucleotides, the CDR3 is TGTGCCAGCAGTTTAAACCGGGACAGGGTTCAGCCCCAGCATTTT. This sequence encodes CASSLNRDRVQPQHF.

The rearrangement links TRBV2 to TRBJ1-6; a weak D match, TRBD1 (6 bases). In germline, CDR1 is SNHLY, CDR2 FYNNEI. V lost 2 bases and J 7 bases, leaving 15 bases between the germline ends. CDR3 length: 16 residues. The CDR3 bases are TGTGCCAGCAGTGAATGGAGCGGGGGGCTCAATTCACCCCTCCACTTT. Translation: CASSEWSGGLNSPLHF.

This clone was detected once. The chain has TRBV6-5 and TRBJ1-2; D call uncertain. The germline CDR1 and CDR2 sequences are MNHEY and SVGAGI. The CDR3 contains 13 residues. Trimming shortened V by 6 bases and J by 8 bases, and 16 bases separated the two germline ends. CDR3 amino acids: CASSPNLRNGYTF. In nucleotides, the CDR3 is TGTGCCAGCAGCCCCAACCTGAGGAACGGCTACACCTTC.

The CDR3 nucleotides read TGTGCCAGCAGTGGACAGGGAATGAACACTGAAGCTTTCTTT. Its translation is CASSGQGMNTEAFF. The chain carries TRBV2 and TRBJ1-1, with TRBD1 matching 7 bases. Trimming took 4 bases from V and 0 from J; bases not matched to a gene: 2. The CDR3 totals 14 residues. Per the germline V gene, CDR1 is SNHLY and CDR2 is FYNNEI.

The genes are TRBV6-6 and TRBJ2-2; 9 positions match TRBD1. This CDR3 spans 15 amino acids. CDR1 is MNHNY and CDR2 is SVGAGI in the germline V gene (reference sequence). The V and J ends lost 6 bases and 6 bases, in that order; junction bases with no gene match: 8. CDR3 protein: CASRSGTGYSGELFF. CDR3 bases: TGTGCCAGCAGATCCGGGACAGGGTACTCCGGGGAGCTGTTTTTT.

The chain combines TRBV29-1 with TRBJ2-5; 10 bases fit TRBD2. This CDR3 has 13 amino acids. The V gene's germline CDR1 is SQVTM and CDR2 ANQGSEA. V was clipped by 5 bases and J by 4 bases; unmatched bases: 4. The CDR3 coding sequence is TGCAGCGTTCGGAAGCGGGAGGGAGAGACCCAGTACTTC. Translation: CSVRKREGETQYF.

The chain couples TRBV27 to TRBJ1-5, with 9 bases fitting TRBD1. J gave up 0 bases and V 5 bases, and 5 bases lay outside the gene matches. From germline, CDR1 is MNHEY and CDR2 SMNVEV (reference sequence). CDR3 length equals 16 residues. CDR3 DNA sequence: TGTGCCAGCAGTCTGACAGGGGGGTATAGCAATCAGCCCCAGCATTTT. This gives the protein CASSLTGGYSNQPQHF.

This clone was seen once. The rearrangement uses TRBV5-1 and TRBJ2-1; 10 nucleotides line up with TRBD2. Trimming took 4 bases from V and 6 from J; bases not matched to a gene: 19. The CDR3 is 19 residues long. Germline V lookup: CDR1 SGHRS, CDR2 YFSETQ. CDR3 residues: CASSAYPSGRGLGINEQFF. CDR3 coding DNA: TGCGCCAGCAGCGCCTATCCTAGCGGGAGAGGTCTGGGGATCAATGAGCAGTTCTTC.

The chain uses TRBV29-1 and TRBJ1-2, with a possible D match to TRBD1 (6 bases). The CDR3 runs 15 residues. Between the trimmed V and J ends, which lost 1 base and 9 bases, there was a span of 21 bases. Germline values: CDR1 SQVTM, CDR2 ANQGSEA. For the CDR3, the DNA is TGCAGCGTTGAAGTGAGCACAGGGAAGTGGTATCGCTACACCTTC. It specifies CSVEVSTGKWYRYTF.

V usage is TRBV5-1 and J usage is TRBJ1-5; unclear D gene. Trimming left V 5 bases short and J 2 bases short, with 17 bases between. The CDR3 has 16 amino acids. Germline V lookup: CDR1 SGHRS, CDR2 YFSETQ. The CDR3 DNA is TGCGCCAGCAGTCATCGACCCTGGGCAGGCAATCAGCCCCAGCATTTT. Translation: CASSHRPWAGNQPQHF.

Note on this clone: This same CDR3 is encoded by further DNA sequences in the sample. This chain uses TRBV2 with TRBJ1-1; TRBD1 might be the D (5 bases). CDR1 SNHLY and CDR2 FYNNEI come from the germline V gene. The CDR3 has 13 amino acids. Trimming stripped 3 bases from V and 1 base from J, with 6 bases between. As DNA, the CDR3 is TGTGCCAGCAGTGACAGGGCGAACACTGAAGCTTTCTTT. Translation gives CASSDRANTEAFF.

V and J are TRBV28 and TRBJ2-7, with D perhaps matching TRBD2 (6 bases). V lost 6 bases, J lost 6 bases, and 12 bases lay in between. This CDR3 region has 12 residues. Germline V gene lookup returns CDR1 MDHEN and CDR2 SYDVKM. This CDR3 reads CASRTLGGEQYF. The CDR3 nucleotides read TGTGCCAGCAGAACTTTGGGGGGCGAGCAGTACTTC.

V and J are TRBV4-1 and TRBJ2-7, with a tentative D call TRBD1 (5 bases). This CDR3 spans 17 amino acids. CDR1 is MGHRA, CDR2 YSYEKL, per germline. Trimming shortened V by 4 bases and J by 4 bases, and 23 bases separated the two germline ends. The CDR3 region is CASSRMNTGLNPYEQYF. CDR3 coding DNA: TGCGCCAGCAGCCGTATGAACACAGGCTTGAACCCGTACGAGCAGTACTTC.

Details on this clone: Other nucleotide sequences in the sample specify the same CDR3. The V and J genes are TRBV2 and TRBJ1-1; 7 nucleotides match TRBD1. This CDR3 is 14 amino acids long. Germline V lookup: CDR1 SNHLY, CDR2 FYNNEI. The V gene end was trimmed by 6 bases and the J gene end by 0 bases; junction bases not matched to a gene: 4. The CDR3 sequence: CASRGDSLNTEAFF. The DNA of the CDR3 is TGTGCCAGCAGAGGGGACAGTCTGAACACTGAAGCTTTCTTT.

The chain carries TRBV5-1 and TRBJ1-4; D is ambiguous. There are 14 residues in the CDR3. The germline CDR1 and CDR2 sequences are SGHRS and YFSETQ. With 5 bases removed from V and 8 bases from J, the gap between germline ends came to 16 bases. CDR3 sequence reads: CASSREGHGEKLFF. The DNA of the CDR3 is TGCGCCAGCAGTCGGGAGGGCCATGGGGAAAAACTGTTTTTT.

The chain is built from TRBV18 and TRBJ2-1, with no clear D. V lost 2 bases and J 5 bases, leaving 4 bases between the germline ends. CDR1 KGHSH and CDR2 LQKENI come from the germline V gene. CDR3 length: 12 residues. The CDR3 DNA sequence: TGTGCCAGCTCACCAATAAACAATGAGCAGTTCTTC. Encoded protein: CASSPINNEQFF.

The chain has TRBV27 and TRBJ2-2, with a weak D call TRBD2 (5 bases). Trimming shortened V by 8 bases and J by 6 bases, and 19 bases separated the two germline ends. The CDR3 is 15 amino acids. Germline V CDR1 and CDR2: MNHEY, SMNVEV (reference sequence). This CDR3 is CASGIRGVGPGELFF. The CDR3 nucleotides read TGTGCCAGCGGGATCCGGGGAGTCGGTCCCGGGGAGCTGTTTTTT.

The chain carries TRBV11-1 and TRBJ1-1; no firm D call. Trimming removed 5 bases at V and 0 bases at J, with 10 bases between. Germline V lookup: CDR1 SGHAT, CDR2 FQDESV (reference sequence). The CDR3 sequence is 14 residues long. This chain's CDR3 is CASSPSSLNTEAFF. As DNA, the CDR3 is TGTGCCAGCAGCCCCTCGAGTCTGAACACTGAAGCTTTCTTT. Looking up the rest from reference TRBV11-1 and TRBJ1-1 gives the full variable domain: EAEVAQSPRYKITEKSQAVAFWCDPISGHATLYWYRQILGQGPELLVQFQDESVVDDSQLPKDRFSAERLKGVDSTLKIQPAELGDSAMYLCASSPSSLNTEAFFGQGTRLTVV.

This clone was observed a single time. V gene TRBV5-6 combines with J gene TRBJ1-6, with no clear D. In germline, CDR1 is SGHDT, CDR2 YYEEEE. The germline V and J ends were trimmed by 4 bases and 8 bases, with 19 bases remaining between them. This CDR3 contains 16 residues. For the CDR3, the DNA is TGTGCCAGCAGCCCCACCGGAGACTCGGTTTATTCACCCCTCCACTTT. Its protein is CASSPTGDSVYSPLHF.

The V gene is TRBV5-5, the J gene TRBJ2-5; tentative D call: TRBD1 (6 bases). The V gene lost 0 bases and the J gene lost 5 bases, with 11 bases spanning the gap. CDR1 is SGHKS and CDR2 is YYEKEE in the germline V gene (reference sequence). This CDR3 spans 14 amino acids. The CDR3 coding sequence is TGTGCCAGCAGCTTGGCTACAGGGCTTGAGACCCAGTACTTC. Encoded protein: CASSLATGLETQYF. Drawing the rest from reference TRBV5-5 and TRBJ2-5, the complete variable domain is DAGVTQSPTHLIKTRGQQVTLRCSPISGHKSVSWYQQVLGQGPQFIFQYYEKEERGRGNFPDRFSARQFPNYSSELNVNALLLGDSALYLCASSLATGLETQYFGPGTRLLVL.